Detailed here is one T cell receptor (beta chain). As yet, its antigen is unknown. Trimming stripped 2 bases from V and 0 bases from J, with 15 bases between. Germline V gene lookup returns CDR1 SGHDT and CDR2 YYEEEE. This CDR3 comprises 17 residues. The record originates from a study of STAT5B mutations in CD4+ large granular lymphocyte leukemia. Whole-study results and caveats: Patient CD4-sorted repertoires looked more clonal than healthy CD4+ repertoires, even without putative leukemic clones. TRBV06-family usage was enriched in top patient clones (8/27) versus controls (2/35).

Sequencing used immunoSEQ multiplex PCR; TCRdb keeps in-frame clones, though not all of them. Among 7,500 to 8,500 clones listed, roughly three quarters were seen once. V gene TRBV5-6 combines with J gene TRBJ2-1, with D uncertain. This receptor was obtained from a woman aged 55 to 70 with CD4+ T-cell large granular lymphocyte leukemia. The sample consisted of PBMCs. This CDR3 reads CASSLVQLTNSYNEQFF. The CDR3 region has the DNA TGTGCCAGCAGCTTAGTCCAGCTGACAAACTCCTACAATGAGCAGTTCTTC. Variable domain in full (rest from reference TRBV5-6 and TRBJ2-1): DAGVTQSPTHLIKTRGQQVTLRCSPKSGHDTVSWYQQALGQGPQFIFQYYEEEERQRGNFPDRFSGHQFPNYSSELNVNALLLGDSALYLCASSLVQLTNSYNEQFFGPGTRLTVL.